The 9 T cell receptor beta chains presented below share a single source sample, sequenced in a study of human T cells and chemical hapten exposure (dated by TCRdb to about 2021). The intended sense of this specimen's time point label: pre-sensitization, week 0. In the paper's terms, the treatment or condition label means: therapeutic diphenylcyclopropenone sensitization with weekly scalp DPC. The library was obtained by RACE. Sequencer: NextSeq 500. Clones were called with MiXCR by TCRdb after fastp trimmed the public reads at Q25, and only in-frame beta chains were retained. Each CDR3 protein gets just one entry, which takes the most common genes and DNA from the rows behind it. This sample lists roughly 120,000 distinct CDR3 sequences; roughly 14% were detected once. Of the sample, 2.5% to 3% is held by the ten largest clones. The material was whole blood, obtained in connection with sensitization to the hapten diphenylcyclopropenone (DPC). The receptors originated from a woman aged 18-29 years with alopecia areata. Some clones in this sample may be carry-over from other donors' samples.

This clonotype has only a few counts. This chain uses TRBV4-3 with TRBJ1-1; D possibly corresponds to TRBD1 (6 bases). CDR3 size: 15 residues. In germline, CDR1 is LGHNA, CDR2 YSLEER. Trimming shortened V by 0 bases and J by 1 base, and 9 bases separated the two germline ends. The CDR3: CASSQDTGTNTEAFF. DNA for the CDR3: TGCGCCAGCAGCCAAGATACAGGGACGAACACTGAAGCTTTCTTT.

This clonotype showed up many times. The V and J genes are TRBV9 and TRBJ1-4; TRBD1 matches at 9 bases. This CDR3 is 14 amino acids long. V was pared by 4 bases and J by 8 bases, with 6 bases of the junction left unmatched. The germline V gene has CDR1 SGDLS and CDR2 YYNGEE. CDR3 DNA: TGTGCCAGCAGCCGCGACAGGGGGGAAGAAAAACTGTTTTTT. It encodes CASSRDRGEEKLFF.

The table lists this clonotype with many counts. The CDR3: CASSLPGLHTEAFF. CDR3 coding DNA: TGTGCCAGCAGCTTACCGGGGCTCCACACTGAAGCTTTCTTT. V is TRBV5-4 and J is TRBJ1-1; tentatively, D is TRBD1 (5 bases). The V gene lost 2 bases and the J gene lost 3 bases, with 11 bases spanning the gap. Germline assignment: CDR1 SGHNT and CDR2 YYREEE (reference sequence). The CDR3 spans 14 residues.

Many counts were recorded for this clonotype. The CDR3 spells CSVTQGVHEQFF. CDR3 coding DNA: TGCAGCGTTACACAGGGGGTACATGAGCAGTTCTTC. The chain couples TRBV29-1 to TRBJ2-1; 8 nucleotides agree with TRBD1. The CDR3 length is 12 residues. Germline CDR1 is SQVTM and CDR2 is ANQGSEA. Trimming at V came to 5 bases and at J to 8 bases, leaving 5 bases not matched to a gene.

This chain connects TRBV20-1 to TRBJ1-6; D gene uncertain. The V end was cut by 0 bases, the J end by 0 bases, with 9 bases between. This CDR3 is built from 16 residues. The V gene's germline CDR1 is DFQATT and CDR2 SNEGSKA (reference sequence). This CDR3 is CSARDLTSSYNSPLHF. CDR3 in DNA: TGCAGTGCTAGAGATCTCACAAGCTCCTATAATTCACCCCTCCACTTT.

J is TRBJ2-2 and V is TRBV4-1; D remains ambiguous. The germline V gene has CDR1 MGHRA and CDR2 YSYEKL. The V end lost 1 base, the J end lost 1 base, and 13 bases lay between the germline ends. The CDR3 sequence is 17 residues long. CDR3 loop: CASSQAPNPGNTGELFF. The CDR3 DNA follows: TGCGCCAGCAGCCAAGCCCCCAATCCAGGGAACACCGGGGAGCTGTTTTTT.

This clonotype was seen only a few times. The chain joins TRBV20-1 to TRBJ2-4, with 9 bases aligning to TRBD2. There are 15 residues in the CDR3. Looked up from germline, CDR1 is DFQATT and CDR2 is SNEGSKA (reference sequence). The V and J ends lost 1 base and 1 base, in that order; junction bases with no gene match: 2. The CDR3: CSARGGGEAKNIQYF. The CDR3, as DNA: TGCAGTGCTAGAGGCGGGGGGGAGGCCAAAAACATTCAGTACTTC.

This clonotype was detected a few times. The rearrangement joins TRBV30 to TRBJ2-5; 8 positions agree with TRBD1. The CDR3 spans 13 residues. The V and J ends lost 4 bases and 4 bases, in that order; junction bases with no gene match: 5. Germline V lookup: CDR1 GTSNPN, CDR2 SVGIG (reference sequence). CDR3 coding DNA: TGTGCCTGGAAACGGACAGGGACAGAGACCCAGTACTTC. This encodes CAWKRTGTETQYF.

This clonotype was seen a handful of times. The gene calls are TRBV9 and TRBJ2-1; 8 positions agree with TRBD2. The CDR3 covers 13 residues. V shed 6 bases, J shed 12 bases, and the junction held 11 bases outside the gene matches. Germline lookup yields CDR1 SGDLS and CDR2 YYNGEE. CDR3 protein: CASTTDAGGVQFF. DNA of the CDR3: TGTGCCAGCACCACCGACGCGGGGGGAGTGCAGTTCTTC.